This passage covers 13 T cell receptor beta chains from one sample sequenced in a study of cytomegalovirus exposure and HLA in healthy donors. In the PCR, 60 Vbeta and 13 Jbeta primers were used. Libraries were prepared by immunoSEQ multiplex PCR; TCRdb keeps only in-frame clonotypes and omits some of them. The sample gives 130,000 or so clones, approximately 78% of which show up once; about 7.4% is in the top ten. The sequenced material came from PBMCs. The receptors were sampled from a woman aged 45-65 years in good health and CMV-seropositive.

The chain links TRBV18 to TRBJ1-4; a possible D gene is TRBD1 (5 bases). The CDR3 runs to 13 residues. The germline V gene encodes CDR1 KGHSH and CDR2 LQKENI. Trimming removed 3 bases at V and 7 bases at J, with 9 bases between. CDR3 in DNA: TGTGCCAGCTCACCTGGGGCGGTTGAAAAACTGTTTTTT. This gives the protein CASSPGAVEKLFF.

This rearrangement joins TRBV11-1 to TRBJ2-5, with 11 bases aligning to TRBD2. V lost 5 bases, J lost 2 bases, and 7 bases stayed unmatched. Germline-derived CDR1 and CDR2 are SGHAT and FQDESV (reference sequence). The length of the CDR3 is 16 residues. In DNA form, the CDR3 reads TGTGCCAGCAGCCTCGGACTAGCGGGCTTTCAAGAGACCCAGTACTTC. Its translation: CASSLGLAGFQETQYF.

This chain joins TRBV5-1 and TRBJ1-1; tentative D call: TRBD1 (6 bases). Germline CDR1 and CDR2: SGHRS and YFSETQ. The V and J ends lost 1 base and 7 bases respectively, with 11 bases between them. CDR3 size: 13 residues. The DNA of the CDR3 is TGCGCCAGCAGCTTGAGTGGACAGTATGAAGCTTTCTTT. It encodes CASSLSGQYEAFF.

The rearrangement uses TRBV11-3 and TRBJ2-5; the D is unclear. This CDR3 spans 14 amino acids. The V end lost 5 bases, the J end lost 4 bases, and 14 bases lay between the germline ends. Germline V gene sequence: CDR1 SGHNT, CDR2 YENEEA. CDR3 coding DNA: TGTGCCAGCAGCCGGCCGGGTCCAAGAGAGACCCAGTACTTC. Translated, it gives CASSRPGPRETQYF.

The rearrangement links TRBV7-6 to TRBJ2-1, with D tentatively TRBD2 (6 bases). The CDR3 is 15 amino acids. V was cut by 1 base and J by 5 bases, with 12 bases left in between. CDR1 and CDR2 (germline): SGHVS, FNYEAQ. In DNA, the CDR3 is TGTGCCAGCAGCTTAGGGGCGGGGTGGGACAATGAGCAGTTCTTC. This codes for CASSLGAGWDNEQFF.

The gene calls are TRBV11-3 and TRBJ2-3; no definite D call. This CDR3 has 14 residues. Germline V gene data show CDR1 as SGHNT and CDR2 as YENEEA. Trimming removed 3 bases at V and 1 base at J, with 8 bases between. This chain's CDR3 is CASSFGQGTDTQYF. CDR3 DNA: TGTGCCAGCAGCTTCGGTCAGGGCACAGATACGCAGTATTTT.

This chain joins TRBV4-3 and TRBJ2-3; TRBD2 aligns across 12 bases. There are 18 residues in the CDR3. V shed 1 base, J shed 2 bases, and the junction held 7 bases outside the gene matches. Looked up from germline, CDR1 is LGHNA and CDR2 is YSLEER. CDR3 coding DNA: TGCGCCAGCAGCCAAGGTTCTAGCGGGGGGGCATTCACAGATACGCAGTATTTT. It specifies CASSQGSSGGAFTDTQYF.

The rearrangement uses TRBV25-1 and TRBJ1-1, with a weak D call TRBD1 (6 bases). CDR1 is MGHDK, CDR2 SYGVNS, per germline. This CDR3 contains 14 residues. V gave up 6 bases and J gave up 3 bases, with 14 bases separating them. CDR3 sequence: CASRAGRGYTEAFF. DNA of the CDR3: TGTGCCAGCAGAGCCGGGAGGGGGTACACTGAAGCTTTCTTT. Full variable domain (outside the CDR3, taken from reference TRBV25-1 and TRBJ1-1): EADIYQTPRYLVIGTGKKITLECSQTMGHDKMYWYQQDPGMELHLIHYSYGVNSTEKGDLSSESTVSRIRTEHFPLTLESARPSHTSQYLCASRAGRGYTEAFFGQGTRLTVV.

The chain has TRBV9 and TRBJ2-7, with 8 bases identical to TRBD1. Germline V lookup: CDR1 SGDLS, CDR2 YYNGEE. Unmatched junction bases numbered 4, after V lost 0 bases and J lost 2 bases. This CDR3 has 15 amino acids. CDR3 nucleotides: TGTGCCAGCAGCGTAGCTTCGGGACAGGCCTACGAGCAGTACTTC. Amino acid sequence: CASSVASGQAYEQYF.

This chain links TRBV2 with TRBJ1-1; TRBD1 might be the D (5 bases). The CDR3 spans 14 residues. In germline, CDR1 is SNHLY, CDR2 FYNNEI. Trimming shortened V by 5 bases and J by 2 bases, and 12 bases separated the two germline ends. The CDR3, as DNA: TGTGCCAGCAGTCCGGGGGGGAGTAACACTGAAGCTTTCTTT. Amino acid sequence: CASSPGGSNTEAFF.

J is TRBJ2-7 and V is TRBV9; no clear D. The V end lost 2 bases, the J end lost 0 bases, and 12 bases lay between the germline ends. Germline CDR1 reads SGDLS; CDR2 reads YYNGEE. The CDR3 is 15 residues long. The CDR3 DNA follows: TGTGCCAGCAGCGTGGGCGACCTAAGCTCCTACGAGCAGTACTTC. Protein product: CASSVGDLSSYEQYF.

This chain connects TRBV27 to TRBJ2-7, with D possibly being TRBD1 (6 bases). V lost 6 bases to trimming and J lost 7 bases, with 13 bases between them. Germline lookup yields CDR1 MNHEY and CDR2 SMNVEV (reference sequence). There are 12 residues in the CDR3. DNA for the CDR3: TGTGCCAGCAGGCAGGGGTCGGAAGAGCAGTACTTC. This translates into CASRQGSEEQYF.

This clone was seen a handful of times. The J gene is TRBJ1-2, the V gene TRBV6-1; no clear D. Trimming took 8 bases from V and 5 from J, leaving 15 bases between them. There are 13 residues in the CDR3. Per the germline V gene, CDR1 is MNHNS and CDR2 is SASEGT. CDR3 DNA: TGTGCCAGCCTCTCCACAGTAGATTATGGCTACACCTTC. Its protein is CASLSTVDYGYTF.